This T cell receptor (beta chain) was recorded in a study of cytomegalovirus exposure and HLA in healthy donors (dated 2017 in TCRdb). In terms of the full investigation: According to an earlier analysis of 450 to 650 of the donors, about 180 million T cells yielded 117 million unique TCR beta sequences and roughly 280 Gb of sequence data. An early release covering 500 to 750 HLA-typed donors comprised 250 to 350 gigabases of sequencing data and approximately 85 million unique TCR sequences. The number of typed donors differed by locus: about 629-630 for A, B, C, DRB1 and DQB1; some 500 for DQA1; 606 for DPA1; and some 430 for DPB1. The genetic ancestry cluster associated with self-reported Caucasian donors included 81% of the approximately 430 genotyped donors. Donor age, sex, ethnicity and CMV serostatus were compiled alongside the repertoire data. To study patterns of TCR occurrence, a later analysis re-analyzed previously published TCR beta repertoires from just over 650 donors and added high-resolution HLA genotyping. The study profiled the T cell repertoires of hundreds of subjects by immunosequencing and related them to cytomegalovirus serostatus. Besides the first cohort of roughly 700 subjects, a separate validation cohort made up of 120 different subjects was used. Rather than drawing on any new phenotypic data, the later analysis identified candidate immune exposures from TCR beta sequences and the way those sequences occurred across donors. Because of strong linkage in the cohort, four or five DR-DQ haplotypes were treated as single units for association and clustering. The study aimed to test whether signatures of past pathogen exposure could be identified by cataloging public T cell receptors. All discovery cohort repertoires had been generated using a single sequencing platform. A later genetic analysis used genome-wide SNP genotypes for about 60% of the roughly 700 donors, treating that subset as a discovery cohort. HLA typing covered class I and class II loci at four-digit resolution. To decide whether each TCR beta V gene segment behaved as functional or pseudogenic, an earlier analysis of 587 of the donors relied on high-throughput TCR beta sequencing. High-throughput TCR immunosequencing, statistical association of individual TCRs with disease status, and machine learning were combined to predict cytomegalovirus infection status. On average, roughly 240,000 unique TCR beta nucleotide sequences were sequenced per donor among 398 genotyped donors of the cohort, with approximately 18% of those sequences being non-productive. The investigation overall reported the following: A later genetic analysis reported fewer N-insertions in productive TCRs among donors in an Asian-associated ancestry cluster than the roughly 690-donor mean. This cohort had only TCR beta chains sequenced, and the lack of alpha or paired-chain data limited which features could be detected. In a later analysis, HLA-associated TCR beta chains showed more clonal expansion and lower generation probabilities than non-associated chains that were equally common. Presence/absence analyses assumed roughly uniform sequencing depth across donors, an assumption that may not hold. The classifier was reported to diagnose cytomegalovirus status with high specificity and sensitivity in both the original cohort and the validation cohort. According to the authors, the approach could potentially be generalized to other disease states and immunological phenotypes. In a later analysis, several top co-occurrence clusters were reported to appear linked to parvovirus B19, influenza, CMV and Epstein-Barr virus. The 87-base-pair reads could not distinguish some IMGT-functional V segments, including TRBV6-2 and TRBV6-3, so those segments were excluded. In a later genetic analysis, a missense DCLRE1C variant was associated with V-gene and J-gene trimming of TCR beta chains, and the association was replicated in an independent cohort. When HLA alleles, especially DR and DQ, strongly co-occurred, TCR associations were difficult to assign to individual alleles. A later analysis associated some 17,000 TCR beta sequences with specific HLA alleles at a false discovery rate of 0.05. Because HLA typing was missing for some donors at each locus, association tests included only the typed subset. A few of the identified cytomegalovirus-associated TCR beta chains were confirmed in vitro to be specific for cytomegalovirus antigens. In a later analysis, most CMV-associated TCR beta chains were found to appear HLA-restricted, with HLA associations seemingly driven largely by CMV exposure. A cluster of highly shared sequence variants was judged likely to represent a technical artifact of the sequencing pipeline. A further reported finding was that TCR beta sequences accurately predicted the HLA-A and HLA-B alleles for most subjects in the first cohort. In an earlier analysis of approximately 590 of the donors, most TCR beta V segments were observed in productive rearrangements about 90% or about 30% of the time, broadly matching IMGT annotations. The study listed 164 TCR beta chains as associated with cytomegalovirus. CMV serostatus was the only immune exposure information available for the cohort. A later analysis found that TCR association rates varied across HLA loci, with DRB1 alleles showing the most associated TCRs and HLA-C alleles the fewest. The earlier analysis of 587 of the donors excluded some 15 rarely observed V segments, including chromosome 9 orphons, because counts were too low. Most TCR sequences were seen in very few donors, while some public TCRs were found in many individuals. Linkage disequilibrium might explain the correlated functional status among segregating V segments, but an unknown experimental factor could not be excluded.

V is pruned by 5 bases and J by 6 bases, leaving 5 bases of the junction without a gene match. CDR1 SNHLY and CDR2 FYNNEI are derived from the germline V gene. The CDR3 starts with the cysteine, ends with the phenylalanine, and has 13 residues. Left in the record is the CDR3 DNA by itself, 39 bases read in frame from the first base. Of note for this clone: No cognate antigen has been identified for it. No much larger clone exists at a distance of one base, and base qualities are not known.

The cohort comprised 710 or so healthy bone marrow donors. All cohort members were sampled while nominally healthy, although unrecorded immune exposures were likely present. The donor was CMV seropositive and belonged to the group of 250 to 300 seropositive cohort members. A peripheral blood sample was collected from each donor, and TCR beta sequencing was performed on peripheral blood mononuclear cells. The Qiagen DNeasy Blood Extraction Kit was used to extract genomic DNA from the blood cell samples. The method behind the library was the immunoSEQ multiplex PCR assay. For the multiplex PCR, a mixture combining 60 forward primers for TCR Vbeta segments and 13 reverse primers for TCR Jbeta segments was used. The CDR3 region of rearranged TCR beta genes was amplified from genomic DNA with a multiplex PCR assay. On the Illumina HiSeq System, the amplified TCR beta libraries were sequenced as 87-base-pair reads. In the source study's methods: A later analysis tallied tens of millions of unique TCR beta chains across the 610 or so repertoires, and around 12 million of those chains were shared by two or more donors. Raw reads were error-corrected and collapsed into unique sequences by a nearest-neighbor algorithm in which closely related sequences were merged to remove PCR and sequencing errors. V, D and J gene segments were assigned by aligning CDR3 sequences to IMGT reference sequences. For a sequence to be retained, at least a six-nucleotide match to both a V gene segment and a J gene segment was required. A rearrangement was called productive if the CDR3 had no stop codons and remained in frame with V and J, and every other rearrangement was called non-productive. CDR3 was defined according to IMGT convention as the region running from the second conserved V-encoded cysteine to the conserved J-encoded phenylalanine. Sequences without an unambiguous match to a single V gene segment were excluded from the earlier analysis of 450 to 750 of the donors. An earlier analysis of just under 600 of the donors called V segments functional above 56.7% productive rearrangements and segregating when the between-donor standard deviation exceeded 5%. A statistical classification framework was built to diagnose cytomegalovirus status from the catalog of TCR beta chain sequences. A later analysis assigned V and J genes by comparing TCR nucleotide sequences with IMGT/GENE-DB human TR gene sequences. Using the TCRdist pipeline, a later analysis assigned CDR3 sequences along with most-parsimonious VDJ recombination scenarios. A later analysis defined each TCR beta chain by its CDR3 amino acid sequence plus V-gene family, and excluded reads lacking a unique V-gene family. To address suspected cross-contamination and a sequencing artifact, a later analysis removed 550 to 750 highly shared, low-generation-probability nucleotide sequences. A later analysis calculated a clonal expansion index for each public chain from normalized within-repertoire ranks of inferred template counts. Generation probabilities in a later analysis came from a VDJ recombination model fitted to out-of-frame rearrangements, and those results were checked against IGoR. Hypergeometric tests were used in a later analysis to score TCR-TCR, TCR-HLA and TCR-CMV co-occurrence, with a repertoire-size bias correction applied to the TCR pairs. In a later analysis, false discovery rates were estimated by permuting HLA or CMV assignments 20 times. In a later analysis, co-occurring TCRs were grouped using DBSCAN, with TCRdist sequence similarity added in when clustering inside HLA-allele-positive subsets. Repertoires with fewer than 30,000 or more than 120,000 public chains, plus five repertoires with anomalous nucleotide sharing, were excluded from co-occurrence clustering. TCRdb stores this immuneACCESS table with in-frame sequences only. Part of the clones is absent; in the studies checked, under half of the shortfall reflects unresolved V genes, and no reason is known for the rest. V, J and clone size are taken as reported in that table, and D and trimming were inferred from the DNA itself. Across this sample there are about 110,000 clones, with around two thirds seen only once. Of the sample, approximately 14% is held by the ten largest clones.

The source is a woman between 35 and 50 years old in good health and CMV-seropositive. This chain is built from TRBV2 and TRBJ2-5; a stretch of 8 junction bases matches TRBD1. Material: PBMCs. The DNA sequence is as follows: TGTGCCAGCAGTCAGGGGGCAGGAAAGACCCAGTACTTC. This sequence encodes CASSQGAGKTQYF.